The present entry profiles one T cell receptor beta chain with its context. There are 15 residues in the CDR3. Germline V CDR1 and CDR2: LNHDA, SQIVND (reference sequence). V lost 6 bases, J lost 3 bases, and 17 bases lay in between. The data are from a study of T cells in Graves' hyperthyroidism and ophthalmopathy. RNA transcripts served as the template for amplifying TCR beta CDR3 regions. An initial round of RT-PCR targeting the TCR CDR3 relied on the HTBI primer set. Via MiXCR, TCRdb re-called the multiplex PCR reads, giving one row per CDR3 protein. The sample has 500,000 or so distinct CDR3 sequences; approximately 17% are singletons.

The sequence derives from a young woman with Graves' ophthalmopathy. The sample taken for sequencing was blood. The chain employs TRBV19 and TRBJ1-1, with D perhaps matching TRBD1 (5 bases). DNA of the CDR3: TGTGCCAGTAGCATACAAAGAAGGGGCGACACTGAAGCTTTCTTT. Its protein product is CASSIQRRGDTEAFF.